The 20 T cell receptor beta chains given below trace back to one sample, sequenced in a study of blood T cells in healthy people across ages. Sample-barcoded 5' priming and a J-beta primer mix drove a second PCR of 7 to 11 cycles. TCRdb fed the 5' RACE reads into MiXCR, producing one record per CDR3 protein. The sample contains around 500,000 distinct CDR3 sequences, 47% of which appear only once. What was sequenced was blood. These receptors were collected from an elderly man in good health.

To note about this clonotype: A read error may explain this, as a much larger clone is one base away. The chain uses TRBV29-1 and TRBJ2-5; no firm D call. This CDR3 has 13 residues. The germline CDR1 and CDR2 sequences are SQVTM and ANQGSEA. The CDR3 nucleotides read TGCAGCGTTGAAGAGGACGGCGAAGAGGCCCAGTACTTC. Amino acids: CSVEEDGEEAQYF.

This chain uses TRBV15 with TRBJ2-4, with D possibly being TRBD2 (5 bases). The CDR3 consists of 14 residues. V shed 0 bases and J shed 7 bases, with 10 bases lying between them. Germline CDR1 and CDR2: LNHNV and YYDKDF (reference sequence). CDR3 protein: CATSREASRNIQYF. CDR3 DNA: TGTGCCACCAGCAGAGAGGCTAGCAGGAACATTCAGTACTTC.

The J gene is TRBJ1-2, the V gene TRBV7-3; no clear D. The V end lost 2 bases, the J end lost 8 bases, and 18 bases lay between the germline ends. The CDR3 spans 15 residues. The V gene's germline CDR1 is SGHTA and CDR2 FQGTGA. CDR3 loop: CASSLSTTTWNGYTF. CDR3 nucleotide sequence: TGTGCCAGCAGCTTATCTACCACGACCTGGAACGGCTACACCTTC.

The CDR3 DNA reads as TGCAGCGTTGGCAGGGTTGGTGGCTACACCTTC. Protein: CSVGRVGGYTF. This chain links TRBV29-1 with TRBJ1-2; weak D call: TRBD1 (5 bases). There are 11 residues in the CDR3. Trimming took 4 bases from V and 7 from J, leaving 10 bases between them. Germline-derived CDR1 and CDR2 are SQVTM and ANQGSEA.

The chain employs TRBV9 and TRBJ2-3; TRBD1 might be the D (5 bases). V shed 0 bases and J shed 2 bases, with 10 bases lying between them. Germline CDR1 is SGDLS and CDR2 is YYNGEE. The CDR3 extends over 15 amino acids. The CDR3 here is CASSVVADNTDTQYF. The DNA for the CDR3 is TGTGCCAGCAGCGTAGTTGCGGACAACACAGATACGCAGTATTTT.

The chain carries TRBV20-1 and TRBJ2-1; D may be TRBD2 (6 bases). V gave up 0 bases and J gave up 2 bases, with 14 bases separating them. Germline CDR1 is DFQATT and CDR2 is SNEGSKA (reference sequence). The CDR3 consists of 16 residues. The CDR3: CSARDRAIAAYNEQFF. The CDR3, as DNA: TGCAGTGCTAGAGATCGTGCCATAGCGGCCTACAATGAGCAGTTCTTC.

The table lists this clonotype with many counts. This rearrangement joins TRBV6-5 to TRBJ2-6; 7 bases are a match to TRBD1. Trimming removed 2 bases from V and 0 bases from J; junction bases left unmatched: 1. The length of the CDR3 is 16 residues. Germline lookup yields CDR1 MNHEY and CDR2 SVGAGI. The CDR3 sequence is CASSYDRVSGANVLTF. As DNA, the CDR3 is TGTGCCAGCAGTTACGACAGGGTCTCTGGGGCCAACGTCCTGACTTTC.

The chain employs TRBV7-2 and TRBJ2-3; no reliable D call. V shed 8 bases and J shed 8 bases, with 8 bases lying between them. The germline V gene has CDR1 SGHTA and CDR2 FQGNSA. CDR3 size: 10 residues. This chain's CDR3 is CASQNRTQYF. In DNA form, the CDR3 reads TGTGCCAGCCAAAACCGTACGCAGTATTTT.

The V and J genes are TRBV6-2 or TRBV6-3 and TRBJ1-1, with D hard to call. The length of the CDR3 is 16 residues. In germline, CDR1 is MNHEY, CDR2 SVGEGT. Trimming took off 2 bases at V and 3 bases at J, with 16 bases between the two ends. The CDR3 spells CASSYPTGSTDTEAFF. CDR3 coding DNA: TGTGCCAGCAGTTACCCTACCGGATCGACGGACACTGAAGCTTTCTTT.

This clonotype was seen just once. The chain employs TRBV20-1 and TRBJ2-5; D possibly corresponds to TRBD2 (5 bases). The J call is uncertain, as TRBJ2-7 better fits the DNA end. The V gene's germline CDR1 is DFQATT and CDR2 SNEGSKA (reference sequence). This CDR3 has 14 amino acids. CDR3 sequence reads: CSARDPRGRDEQYF. The DNA for the CDR3 is TGCAGTGCTAGAGATCCACGGGGTAGGGACGAGCAGTACTTC.

The V gene is TRBV4-1, the J gene TRBJ2-5; 8 nucleotides match TRBD1. The CDR3 sequence is 17 residues long. V dropped 4 bases and J dropped 5; count of bases not matched to a gene: 15. Germline V gene data show CDR1 as MGHRA and CDR2 as YSYEKL. The CDR3 protein is CASSPAAQGASWETQYF. CDR3 coding DNA: TGCGCCAGCAGCCCCGCGGCTCAGGGGGCATCGTGGGAGACCCAGTACTTC.

CDR3 amino acids: CASSIDGQKQFF. As DNA, the CDR3 is TGTGCCAGTAGTATAGATGGACAGAAGCAGTTCTTC. The chain joins TRBV19 to TRBJ2-1; possible D gene TRBD1, 6 bases. The V gene lost 0 bases and the J gene lost 11 bases, with 8 bases spanning the gap. Germline V gene lookup returns CDR1 LNHDA and CDR2 SQIVND (reference sequence). This CDR3 is built from 12 residues.

This sequence joins TRBV11-2 and TRBJ2-6, with no clear D. V lost 4 bases and J 0 bases, leaving 10 bases between the germline ends. The CDR3 is 16 residues long. CDR1 SGHAT and CDR2 FQNNGV come from the germline V gene. The CDR3 sequence is CASSSLTYSGANVLTF. For the CDR3, the DNA is TGTGCCAGCAGCTCCCTGACCTACTCTGGGGCCAACGTCCTGACTTTC.

This clonotype was detected ten times or more. V and J are TRBV6-5 and TRBJ1-1; the D gene is possibly TRBD1 (6 bases). With 6 bases removed from V and 7 bases from J, the gap between germline ends came to 15 bases. This CDR3 region has 13 residues. Germline V gene sequence: CDR1 MNHEY, CDR2 SVGAGI. The CDR3 loop reads CASRLASDSEAFF. CDR3 DNA sequence: TGTGCCAGCAGGCTCGCTTCGGACAGTGAAGCTTTCTTT.

V usage is TRBV6-5 and J usage is TRBJ2-5; 7 nucleotides match TRBD2. The CDR3 length is 14 residues. The germline V gene encodes CDR1 MNHEY and CDR2 SVGAGI. V was clipped by 6 bases and J by 5 bases; unmatched bases: 9. CDR3: CASRGGTIHETQYF. CDR3 nucleotides: TGTGCCAGCAGGGGAGGGACGATCCATGAGACCCAGTACTTC.

The DNA of the CDR3 is TGCAGTGCTCGTGCCGGTCTAGCGGGGGTCGACGAGCAGTACTTC. Amino acid sequence: CSARAGLAGVDEQYF. The chain combines TRBV20-1 with TRBJ2-7; 10 bases line up with TRBD2. V dropped 5 bases and J dropped 5; count of bases not matched to a gene: 12. Germline V CDR1 and CDR2: DFQATT, SNEGSKA (reference sequence). This CDR3 comprises 15 residues.

For this clonotype: The junction and the germline gene differ at one end; a read error may be behind it. This chain joins TRBV6-5 and TRBJ2-7, with 7 bases fitting TRBD2. CDR3 length: 13 residues. Germline CDR1 reads MNHEY; CDR2 reads SVGAGI. CDR3 nucleotide sequence: TGTGCCGGCAGTTTGACTAGCACAGATACGCAGTACTTC. It specifies CAGSLTSTDTQYF.

A word on this clonotype: One end of the junction is discordant with germline, which a read error may explain. This chain connects TRBV28 to TRBJ2-1; D could derive from TRBD1 or TRBD2 (5 bases each). Germline CDR1 and CDR2: MDHEN and SYDVKM. This CDR3 is 14 amino acids long. CDR3 DNA: TGTGCCAGCAGTCGGCCTAGCTGGGGGAATGGGCAGTTCTTC. Translation: CASSRPSWGNGQFF.

This clonotype appeared a few times. This sequence joins TRBV7-9 and TRBJ2-7, with 8 bases lining up with TRBD1. J was trimmed by 3 bases and V by 7 bases; bases with no gene match: 8. Germline V gives CDR1 SEHNR, CDR2 FQNEAQ (reference sequence). There are 14 residues in the CDR3. The CDR3 is CASTTGDRSYEQYF. The DNA for the CDR3 is TGTGCCAGCACGACTGGGGACAGGAGCTACGAGCAGTACTTC.

With respect to this clonotype: A read error is possible here, since a much larger clone lies one base away. V is TRBV6-5 and J is TRBJ2-3; D perhaps matches TRBD2 (6 bases). Per the germline V gene, CDR1 is MNHEY and CDR2 is SVGAGI. The CDR3 has 16 residues. Trimming stripped 6 bases from V and 4 bases from J, with 20 bases between. CDR3 sequence: CASSRGTAHSSDTQYF. CDR3 DNA sequence: TGTGCCAGCAGCCGGGGGACGGCCCATAGCTCAGATACGCAGTATTTT.